The source of this T cell receptor beta chain is a study of T cells in localized non-small cell lung cancer. Study observations and caveats: Turning up in adjacent lung were a median approximately 60 of the top 100 tumor clones. Overall survival was longer when the density of T cells in the blood was higher. Uninvolved adjacent lung showed the highest T cell clonality, exceeding tumor. Because sequencing included only one region (of the tumor), heterogeneity remains possible.

Assay used: immunoSEQ multiplex PCR; TCRdb lists only in-frame clones, some missing. This sample has 90,000 or so clones, with 87% found just once. Trimming removed 3 bases from V and 8 bases from J; junction bases left unmatched: 6. The CDR3 spans 13 residues. From germline, CDR1 is MNHEY and CDR2 SMNVEV (reference sequence). Points on this clone: Its antigen remains unidentified.

The source is a man aged 35 to 70 with stage I squamous cell lung carcinoma. Sample: peripheral blood, taken before any cancer treatment. The rearrangement joins TRBV27 to TRBJ1-2; 7 bases are shared with TRBD1. In DNA form, the CDR3 reads TGTGCCAGCAGTTTGGAGGGGGCGCGAGGCTACACCTTC. Translated, it gives CASSLEGARGYTF.